The clone carrying this T cell receptor (beta chain) was found once. Its antigen is undetermined. The data belong to a study of shared clonotypes between healthy human individuals. Study-level results: Donors were few, which limited the genetic and exposure-history diversity represented. Non-shared clonotypes were found to have lower generation probabilities than the clonotypes that were shared by all four of the sorted-subset donors.

The assay was immunoSEQ multiplex PCR, and TCRdb's table has in-frame clones only and misses some. The sample contains about 2 million clones, approximately 95% of which appear only once. The CDR3 is made up of 18 amino acids. Germline V CDR1 and CDR2: SGDLS, YYNGEE. J was trimmed by 4 bases and V by 3 bases; bases with no gene match: 13. Donors, healthy HIV-negative adults, lacked recent acute infections or vaccinations. Nashville, Tennessee was home to all donors, each a Caucasian adult. The clonotype was recovered from a man younger than 35 in good health. The source material was naive CD4+ T cells sorted from blood. Subset noted: CD45RA+ positively selected. The genes are TRBV9 and TRBJ2-1; 10 nucleotides align to TRBD2. The CDR3, as DNA: TGTGCCAGCAGCGGGGAGGTAGCGGGAGGCAACTTATACAATGAGCAGTTCTTC. Protein sequence: CASSGEVAGGNLYNEQFF.